This T cell receptor (beta chain) was sequenced for a study of T cell responses to AZD1222 COVID-19 vaccine. Germline assignment: CDR1 MNHEY and CDR2 SVGEGT. The CDR3 is made up of 19 amino acids. The V and J ends lost 4 bases and 1 base respectively, with 20 bases between them. Produced via immunoSEQ multiplex PCR; TCRdb's table is partial and in-frame only. The sample carries fewer than 200,000 clones, approximately 92% recorded once. This clone was observed once. The sequence derives from an adult in good health. The rearrangement uses TRBV6-2 or TRBV6-3 and TRBJ2-6, with D possibly being TRBD2 (7 bases). The input for sequencing was peripheral blood, taken on day 0 of AZD1222 vaccination. The CDR3 DNA follows: TGTGCCAGCAGTTCACCTCCTGGGGGGGCGCAGTCTGGGGCCAACGTCCTGACTTTC. Protein sequence: CASSSPPGGAQSGANVLTF.